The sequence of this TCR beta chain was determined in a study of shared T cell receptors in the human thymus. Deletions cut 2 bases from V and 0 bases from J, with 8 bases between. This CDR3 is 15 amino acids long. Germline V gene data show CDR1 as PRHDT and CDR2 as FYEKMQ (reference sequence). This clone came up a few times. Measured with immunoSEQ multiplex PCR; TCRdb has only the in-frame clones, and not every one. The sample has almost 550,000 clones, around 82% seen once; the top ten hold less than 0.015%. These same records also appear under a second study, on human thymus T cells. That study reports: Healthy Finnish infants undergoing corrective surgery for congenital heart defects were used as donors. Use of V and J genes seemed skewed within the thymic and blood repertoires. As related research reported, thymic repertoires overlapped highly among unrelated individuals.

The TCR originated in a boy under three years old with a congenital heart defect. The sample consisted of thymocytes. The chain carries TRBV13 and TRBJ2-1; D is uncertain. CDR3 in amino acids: CASSLFRVSYNEQFF. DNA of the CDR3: TGTGCCAGCAGCTTATTCCGCGTCTCCTACAATGAGCAGTTCTTC.